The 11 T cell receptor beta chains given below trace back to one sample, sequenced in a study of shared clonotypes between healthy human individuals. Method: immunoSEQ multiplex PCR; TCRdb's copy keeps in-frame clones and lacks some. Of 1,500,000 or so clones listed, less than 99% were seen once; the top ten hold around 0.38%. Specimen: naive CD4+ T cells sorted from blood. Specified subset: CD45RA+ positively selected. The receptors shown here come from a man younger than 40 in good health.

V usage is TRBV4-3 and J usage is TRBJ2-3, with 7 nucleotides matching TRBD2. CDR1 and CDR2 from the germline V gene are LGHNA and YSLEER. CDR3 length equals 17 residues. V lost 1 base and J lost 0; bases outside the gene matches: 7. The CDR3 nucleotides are TGCGCCAGCAGCCAAGGGCCTCTAGCGGTCAGCACAGATACGCAGTATTTT. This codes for CASSQGPLAVSTDTQYF.

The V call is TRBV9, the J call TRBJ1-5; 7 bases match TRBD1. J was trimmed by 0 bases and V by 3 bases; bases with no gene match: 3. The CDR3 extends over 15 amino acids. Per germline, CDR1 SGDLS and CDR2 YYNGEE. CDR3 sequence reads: CASSGGQASNQPQHF. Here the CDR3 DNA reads TGTGCCAGCAGCGGCGGACAGGCTAGCAATCAGCCCCAGCATTTT.

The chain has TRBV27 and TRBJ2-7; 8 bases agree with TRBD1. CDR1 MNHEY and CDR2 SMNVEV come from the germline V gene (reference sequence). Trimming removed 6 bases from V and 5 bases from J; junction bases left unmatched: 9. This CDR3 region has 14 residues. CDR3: CASSFSDRGNEQYF. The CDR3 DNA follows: TGTGCCAGCAGCTTTTCCGACAGGGGTAACGAGCAGTACTTC.

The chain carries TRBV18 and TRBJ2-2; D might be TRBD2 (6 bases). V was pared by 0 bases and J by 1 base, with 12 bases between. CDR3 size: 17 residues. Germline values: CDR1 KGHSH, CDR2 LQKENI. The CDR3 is CASSPPRVAENTGELFF. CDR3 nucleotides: TGTGCCAGCTCACCACCCCGAGTAGCGGAGAACACCGGGGAGCTGTTTTTT.

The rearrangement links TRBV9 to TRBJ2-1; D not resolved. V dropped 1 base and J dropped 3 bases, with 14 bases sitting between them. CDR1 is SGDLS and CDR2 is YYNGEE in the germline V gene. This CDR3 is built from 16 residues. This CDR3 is CASSVSPDLVYNEQFF. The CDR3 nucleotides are TGTGCCAGCAGCGTATCCCCGGACCTCGTCTACAATGAGCAGTTCTTC.

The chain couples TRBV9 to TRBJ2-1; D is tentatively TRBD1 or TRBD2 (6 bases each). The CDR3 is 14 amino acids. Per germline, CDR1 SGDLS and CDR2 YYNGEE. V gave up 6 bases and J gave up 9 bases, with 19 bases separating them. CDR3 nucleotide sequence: TGTGCCAGCACCAAAGGAGGGGGTCCCGGTGAGCAGTTCTTC. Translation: CASTKGGGPGEQFF. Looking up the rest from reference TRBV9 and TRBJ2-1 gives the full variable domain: DSGVTQTPKHLITATGQRVTLRCSPRSGDLSVYWYQQSLDQGLQFLIQYYNGEERAKGNILERFSAQQFPDLHSELNLSSLELGDSALYFCASTKGGGPGEQFFGPGTRLTVL.

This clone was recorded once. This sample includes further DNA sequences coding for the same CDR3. The CDR3 DNA reads TGTGCCAGCAGTTTACTCGGCAATGAGCAGTTCTTC. It yields the protein CASSLLGNEQFF. The rearrangement joins TRBV28 to TRBJ2-1; D unclear. V shed 2 bases and J shed 6 bases, with 5 bases lying between them. Germline V gene data show CDR1 as MDHEN and CDR2 as SYDVKM. The CDR3 runs to 12 residues.

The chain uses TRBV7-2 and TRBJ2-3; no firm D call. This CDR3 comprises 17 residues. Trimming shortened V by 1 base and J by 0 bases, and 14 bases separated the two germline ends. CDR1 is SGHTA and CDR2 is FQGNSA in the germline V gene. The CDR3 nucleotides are TGTGCCAGCAGCTTAGTTCGGCAGCTCCCTAGCACAGATACGCAGTATTTT. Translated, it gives CASSLVRQLPSTDTQYF.

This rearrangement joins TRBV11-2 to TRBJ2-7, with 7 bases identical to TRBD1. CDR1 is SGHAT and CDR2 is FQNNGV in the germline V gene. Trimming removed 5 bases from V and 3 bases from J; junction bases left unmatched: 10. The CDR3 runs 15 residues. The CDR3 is CASSHRAGGIYEQYF. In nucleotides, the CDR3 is TGTGCCAGCAGCCACAGGGCAGGGGGAATCTACGAGCAGTACTTC.

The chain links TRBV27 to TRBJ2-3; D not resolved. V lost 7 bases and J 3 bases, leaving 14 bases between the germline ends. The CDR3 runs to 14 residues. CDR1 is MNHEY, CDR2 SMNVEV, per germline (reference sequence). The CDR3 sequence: CASKPWGSTDTQYF. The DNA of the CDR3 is TGTGCCAGCAAGCCCTGGGGTTCAACAGATACGCAGTATTTT.

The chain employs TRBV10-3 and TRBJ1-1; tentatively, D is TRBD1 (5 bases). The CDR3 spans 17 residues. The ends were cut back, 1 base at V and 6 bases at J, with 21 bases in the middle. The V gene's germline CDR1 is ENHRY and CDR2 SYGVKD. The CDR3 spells CAISEYIGIRDSSEAFF. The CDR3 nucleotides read TGTGCCATCAGTGAGTATATTGGAATCAGGGACTCCTCTGAAGCTTTCTTT.